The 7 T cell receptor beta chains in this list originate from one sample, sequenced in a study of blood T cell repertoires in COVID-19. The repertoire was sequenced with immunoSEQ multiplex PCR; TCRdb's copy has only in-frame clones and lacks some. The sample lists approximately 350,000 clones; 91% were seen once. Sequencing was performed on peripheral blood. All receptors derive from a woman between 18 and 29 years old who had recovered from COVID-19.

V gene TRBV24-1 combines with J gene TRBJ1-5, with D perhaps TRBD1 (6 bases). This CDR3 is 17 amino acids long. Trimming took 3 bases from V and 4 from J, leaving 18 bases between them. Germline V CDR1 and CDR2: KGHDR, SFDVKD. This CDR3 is CATSDPGQLRPNQPQHF. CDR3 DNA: TGTGCCACCAGTGATCCTGGACAGCTCAGACCGAATCAGCCCCAGCATTTT.

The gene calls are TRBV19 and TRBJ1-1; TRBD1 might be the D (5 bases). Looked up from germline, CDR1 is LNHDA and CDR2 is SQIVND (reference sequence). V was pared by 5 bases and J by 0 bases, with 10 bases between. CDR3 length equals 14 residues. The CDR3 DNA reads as TGTGCCAGTAGTTTCGACAGCATGAACACTGAAGCTTTCTTT. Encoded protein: CASSFDSMNTEAFF.

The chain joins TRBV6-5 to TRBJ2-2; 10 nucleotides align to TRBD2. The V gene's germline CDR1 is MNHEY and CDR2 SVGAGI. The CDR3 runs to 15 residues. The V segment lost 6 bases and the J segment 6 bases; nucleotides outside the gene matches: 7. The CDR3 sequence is CASRSGRAPAGELFF. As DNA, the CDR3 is TGTGCCAGCAGGAGCGGGAGGGCCCCGGCCGGGGAGCTGTTTTTT.

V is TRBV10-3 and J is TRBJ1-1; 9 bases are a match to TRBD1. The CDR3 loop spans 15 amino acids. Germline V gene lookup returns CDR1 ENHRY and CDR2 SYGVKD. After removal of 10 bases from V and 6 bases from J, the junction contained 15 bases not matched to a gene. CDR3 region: CATRVGTGKTPEAFF. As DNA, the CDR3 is TGTGCCACGCGAGTGGGGACAGGGAAAACCCCTGAAGCTTTCTTT.

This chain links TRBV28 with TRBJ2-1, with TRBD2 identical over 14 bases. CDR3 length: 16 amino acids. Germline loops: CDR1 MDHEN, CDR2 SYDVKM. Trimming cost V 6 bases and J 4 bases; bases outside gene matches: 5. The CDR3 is CASRPGTSGRYNEQFF. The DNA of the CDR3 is TGTGCCAGCAGACCCGGGACTAGCGGGAGATACAATGAGCAGTTCTTC.

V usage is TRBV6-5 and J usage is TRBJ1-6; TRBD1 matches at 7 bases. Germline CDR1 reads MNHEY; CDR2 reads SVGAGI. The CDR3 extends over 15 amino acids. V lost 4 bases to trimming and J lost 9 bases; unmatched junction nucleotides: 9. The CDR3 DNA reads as TGTGCCAGCAGTTCCCCAACAGGGGATGGTTCACCCCTCCACTTT. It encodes CASSSPTGDGSPLHF.

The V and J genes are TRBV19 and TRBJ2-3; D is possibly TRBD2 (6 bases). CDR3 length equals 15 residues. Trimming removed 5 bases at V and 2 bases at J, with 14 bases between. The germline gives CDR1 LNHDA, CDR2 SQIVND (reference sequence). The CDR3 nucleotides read TGTGCCAGTAGTCGGATAGCGGAGGCCACAGATACGCAGTATTTT. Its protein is CASSRIAEATDTQYF. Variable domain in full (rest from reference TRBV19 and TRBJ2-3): DGGITQSPKYLFRKEGQNVTLSCEQNLNHDAMYWYRQDPGQGLRLIYYSQIVNDFQKGDIAEGYSVSREKKESFPLTVTSAQKNPTAFYLCASSRIAEATDTQYFGPGTRLTVL.